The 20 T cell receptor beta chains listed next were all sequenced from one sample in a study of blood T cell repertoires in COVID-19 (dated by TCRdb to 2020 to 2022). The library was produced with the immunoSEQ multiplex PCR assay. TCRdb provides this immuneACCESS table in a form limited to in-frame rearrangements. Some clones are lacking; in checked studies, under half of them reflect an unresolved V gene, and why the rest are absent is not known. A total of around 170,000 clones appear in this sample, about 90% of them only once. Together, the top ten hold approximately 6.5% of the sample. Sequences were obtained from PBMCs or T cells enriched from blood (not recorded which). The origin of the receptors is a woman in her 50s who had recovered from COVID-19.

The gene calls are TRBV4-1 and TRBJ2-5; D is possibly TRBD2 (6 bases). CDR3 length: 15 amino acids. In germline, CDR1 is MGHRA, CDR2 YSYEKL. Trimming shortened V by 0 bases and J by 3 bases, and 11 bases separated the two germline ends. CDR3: CASSQDGTGKETQYF. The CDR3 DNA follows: TGCGCCAGCAGCCAAGATGGGACTGGCAAAGAGACCCAGTACTTC.

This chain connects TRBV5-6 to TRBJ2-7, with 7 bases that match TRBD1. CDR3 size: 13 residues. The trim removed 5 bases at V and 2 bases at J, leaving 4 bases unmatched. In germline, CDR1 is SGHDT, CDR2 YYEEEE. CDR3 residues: CASRLTGTYEQYF. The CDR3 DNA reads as TGTGCCAGCAGGTTGACAGGGACCTACGAGCAGTACTTC.

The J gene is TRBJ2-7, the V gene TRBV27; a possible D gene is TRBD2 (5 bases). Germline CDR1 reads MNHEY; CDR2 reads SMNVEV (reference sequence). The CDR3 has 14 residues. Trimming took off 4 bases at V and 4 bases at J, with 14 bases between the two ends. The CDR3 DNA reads TGTGCCAGCAGTTCCCGGACTTTCGATTACGAGCAGTACTTC. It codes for CASSSRTFDYEQYF.

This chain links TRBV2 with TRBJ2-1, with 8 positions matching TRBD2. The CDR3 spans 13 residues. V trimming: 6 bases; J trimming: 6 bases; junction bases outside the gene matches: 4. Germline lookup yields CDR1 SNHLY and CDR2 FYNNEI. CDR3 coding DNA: TGTGCCAGCAGGGAGCGGGAGATCAATGAGCAGTTCTTC. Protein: CASREREINEQFF.

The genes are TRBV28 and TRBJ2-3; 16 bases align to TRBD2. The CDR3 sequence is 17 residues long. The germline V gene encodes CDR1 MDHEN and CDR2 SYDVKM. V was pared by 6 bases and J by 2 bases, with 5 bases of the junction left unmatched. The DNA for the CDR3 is TGTGCCAGCAGCCGGGGGACTAGCGGGAGGGCCACAGATACGCAGTATTTT. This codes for CASSRGTSGRATDTQYF.

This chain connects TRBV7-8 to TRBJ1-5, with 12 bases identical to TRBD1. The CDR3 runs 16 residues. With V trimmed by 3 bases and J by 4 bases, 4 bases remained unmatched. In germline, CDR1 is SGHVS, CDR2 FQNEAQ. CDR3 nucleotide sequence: TGTGCCAGCAGCTTCCGGGACAGGGGGCCTAATCAGCCCCAGCATTTT. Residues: CASSFRDRGPNQPQHF.

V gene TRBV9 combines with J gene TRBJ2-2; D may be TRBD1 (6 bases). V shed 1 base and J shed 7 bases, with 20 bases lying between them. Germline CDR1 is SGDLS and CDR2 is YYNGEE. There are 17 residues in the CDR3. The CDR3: CASSVKGTGSGFGELFF. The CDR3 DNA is TGTGCCAGCAGCGTAAAGGGAACAGGGTCGGGTTTCGGGGAGCTGTTTTTT.

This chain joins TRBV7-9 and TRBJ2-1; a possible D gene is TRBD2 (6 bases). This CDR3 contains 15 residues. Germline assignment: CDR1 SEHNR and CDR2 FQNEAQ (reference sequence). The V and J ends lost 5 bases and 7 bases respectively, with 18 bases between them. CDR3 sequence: CASSRTGRGANEQFF. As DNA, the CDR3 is TGTGCCAGCAGCCGTACCGGGAGAGGGGCGAATGAGCAGTTCTTC.

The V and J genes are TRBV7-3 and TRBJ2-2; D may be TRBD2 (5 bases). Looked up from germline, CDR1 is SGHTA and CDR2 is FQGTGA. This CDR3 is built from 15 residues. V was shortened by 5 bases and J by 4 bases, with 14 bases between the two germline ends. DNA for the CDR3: TGTGCCAGCAGCCTCTTAAGGAGCGGCACCGGGGAGCTGTTTTTT. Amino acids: CASSLLRSGTGELFF.

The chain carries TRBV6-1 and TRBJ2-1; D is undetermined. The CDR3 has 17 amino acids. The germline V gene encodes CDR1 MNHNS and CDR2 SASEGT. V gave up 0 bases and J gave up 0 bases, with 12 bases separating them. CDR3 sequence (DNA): TGTGCCAGCAGTGAAGCGCTGCGGATAAGCTCCTACAATGAGCAGTTCTTC. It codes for CASSEALRISSYNEQFF.

The CDR3 loop is CASSEGGIYEQYF. CDR3 sequence (DNA): TGTGCCAGCAGTGAAGGAGGCATATACGAGCAGTACTTC. The chain recombines TRBV25-1 with TRBJ2-7, with D possibly being TRBD2 (5 bases). Germline V lookup: CDR1 MGHDK, CDR2 SYGVNS. With 2 bases removed from V and 4 bases from J, the gap between germline ends came to 9 bases. The CDR3 contains 13 residues.

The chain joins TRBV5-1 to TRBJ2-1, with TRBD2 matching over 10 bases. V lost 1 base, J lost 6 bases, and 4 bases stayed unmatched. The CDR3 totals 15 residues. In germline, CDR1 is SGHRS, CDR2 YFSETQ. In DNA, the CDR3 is TGCGCCAGCAGCTTGCGGCTAGCGGGAGTCAATGAGCAGTTCTTC. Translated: CASSLRLAGVNEQFF.

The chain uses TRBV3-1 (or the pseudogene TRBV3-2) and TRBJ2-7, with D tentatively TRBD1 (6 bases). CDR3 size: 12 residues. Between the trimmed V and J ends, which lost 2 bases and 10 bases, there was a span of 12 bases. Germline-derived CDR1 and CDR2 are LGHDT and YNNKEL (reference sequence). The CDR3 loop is CASSQLTGHQYF. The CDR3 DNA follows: TGTGCCAGCAGCCAATTGACAGGCCATCAGTACTTC.

As DNA, the CDR3 is TGTGCCAGCAGTTACTATGGACAGCAAGAGACCCAGTACTTC. It is translated as CASSYYGQQETQYF. The chain combines TRBV6-2 or TRBV6-3 with TRBJ2-5; perhaps TRBD1 as D (6 bases). Germline-derived CDR1 and CDR2 are MNHEY and SVGEGT. This CDR3 has 14 amino acids. Trimming left V 1 base short and J 2 bases short, with 8 bases between.

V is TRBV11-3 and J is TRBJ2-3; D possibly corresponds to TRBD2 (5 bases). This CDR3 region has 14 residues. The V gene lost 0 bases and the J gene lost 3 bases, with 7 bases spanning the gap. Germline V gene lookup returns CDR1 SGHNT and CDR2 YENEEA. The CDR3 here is CASSLEGRTDTQYF. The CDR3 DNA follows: TGTGCCAGCAGCTTAGAGGGGAGAACAGATACGCAGTATTTT.

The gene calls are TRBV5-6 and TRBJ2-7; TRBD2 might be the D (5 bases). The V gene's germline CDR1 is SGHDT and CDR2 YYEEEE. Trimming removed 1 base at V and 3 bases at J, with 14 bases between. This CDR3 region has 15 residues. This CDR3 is CASSLRGKKLYEQYF. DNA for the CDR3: TGTGCCAGCAGCTTGCGGGGTAAAAAACTCTACGAGCAGTACTTC.

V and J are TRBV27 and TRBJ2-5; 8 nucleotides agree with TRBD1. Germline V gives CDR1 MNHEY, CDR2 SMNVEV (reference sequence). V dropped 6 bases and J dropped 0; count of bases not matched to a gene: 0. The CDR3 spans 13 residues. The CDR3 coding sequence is TGTGCCAGCAGGACAGGGGACCAAGAGACCCAGTACTTC. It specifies CASRTGDQETQYF.

The CDR3, as DNA: TGTGCCAGCAGCTTGGGCGCCCACAATGAGCAGTTCTTC. It encodes CASSLGAHNEQFF. The rearrangement joins TRBV5-5 to TRBJ2-1; D is uncertain. The CDR3 contains 13 residues. In germline, CDR1 is SGHKS, CDR2 YYEKEE (reference sequence). The ends were cut back, 0 bases at V and 5 bases at J, with 6 bases in the middle.

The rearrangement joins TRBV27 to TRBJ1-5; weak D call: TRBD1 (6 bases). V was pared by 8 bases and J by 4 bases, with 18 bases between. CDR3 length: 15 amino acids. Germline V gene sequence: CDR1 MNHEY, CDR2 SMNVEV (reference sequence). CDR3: CASRMRQGLNQPQHF. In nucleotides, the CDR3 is TGTGCCAGCCGCATGAGGCAGGGGTTGAATCAGCCCCAGCATTTT.

In nucleotides, the CDR3 is TGTGCCAGCAATTTACTAGCGGGAGGGGCCGGGGAGCTGTTTTTT. Its translation is CASNLLAGGAGELFF. This sequence joins TRBV11-2 and TRBJ2-2, with 13 positions matching TRBD2. The length of the CDR3 is 15 residues. Germline V CDR1 and CDR2: SGHAT, FQNNGV. V lost 7 bases and J lost 6; bases outside the gene matches: 5.